The 22 T cell receptor beta chains presented below share a single source sample, sequenced in a study of CD8 T cells in Susac syndrome. A quantity of roughly 0.5 to 1 ug RNA underwent reverse transcription using random hexamers. TCRdb re-analysed the immunoSEQ multiplex PCR reads in MiXCR, keeping a single row per CDR3 protein. This repertoire shows some 190,000 distinct CDR3 sequences, over 85% found once; its top ten account for 0.1%. The specimen was CD4+ T cells from PBMCs. Receptors originate from a human donor in good health.

The V call is TRBV20-1, the J call TRBJ1-6; 9 positions match TRBD1. This CDR3 has 16 amino acids. V lost 3 bases and J lost 6; bases outside the gene matches: 9. Germline CDR1 DFQATT, CDR2 SNEGSKA (reference sequence). DNA for the CDR3: TGCAGTGCTAGTCCACAGGGGGCAACCCTTAATTCACCCCTCCACTTT. Residues: CSASPQGATLNSPLHF.

The gene calls are TRBV5-6 and TRBJ1-5; D remains unclear. Germline assignment: CDR1 SGHDT and CDR2 YYEEEE. The CDR3 is 13 amino acids. Deletions cut 0 bases from V and 7 bases from J, with 8 bases between. CDR3 amino acids: CASSLAAGQPQHF. The CDR3 region has the DNA TGTGCCAGCAGCTTGGCTGCGGGACAGCCCCAGCATTTT.

The chain couples TRBV2 to TRBJ2-2; unclear D gene. The CDR3 is 14 residues long. CDR1 and CDR2 from the germline V gene are SNHLY and FYNNEI. The V end was cut by 6 bases, the J end by 2 bases, with 10 bases between. CDR3 loop: CASRRTSNTGELFF. In DNA form, the CDR3 reads TGTGCCAGCAGAAGGACCAGCAACACCGGGGAGCTGTTTTTT.

V and J are TRBV27 and TRBJ2-6; D is undetermined. The CDR3 contains 15 residues. Trimming took off 8 bases at V and 2 bases at J, with 13 bases between the two ends. The germline CDR1 and CDR2 sequences are MNHEY and SMNVEV (reference sequence). The chain's CDR3 is CASRRPGPGANVLTF. The CDR3 coding sequence is TGTGCCAGCCGACGACCGGGCCCTGGGGCCAACGTCCTGACTTTC.

This rearrangement joins TRBV29-1 to TRBJ1-2; D is uncertain. CDR3 length equals 13 residues. The V and J ends lost 6 bases and 2 bases respectively, with 13 bases between them. Germline V gene lookup returns CDR1 SQVTM and CDR2 ANQGSEA. DNA for the CDR3: TGCAGCGTCCCCGTGGGAGTCAACTATGGCTACACCTTC. Translation gives CSVPVGVNYGYTF.

The genes are TRBV9 and TRBJ1-6; the D is unclear. This CDR3 has 17 residues. Germline loops: CDR1 SGDLS, CDR2 YYNGEE. V was cut by 6 bases and J by 0 bases, with 16 bases left in between. The CDR3 region has the DNA TGTGCCAGCACCCTTGGACCGACGAGCTCCTATAATTCACCCCTCCACTTT. Its protein product is CASTLGPTSSYNSPLHF. The full variable domain, completed using reference TRBV9 and TRBJ1-6, is DSGVTQTPKHLITATGQRVTLRCSPRSGDLSVYWYQQSLDQGLQFLIQYYNGEERAKGNILERFSAQQFPDLHSELNLSSLELGDSALYFCASTLGPTSSYNSPLHFGNGTRLTVT.

This sequence joins TRBV14 and TRBJ2-1; no firm D call. The CDR3 runs to 13 residues. Between the trimmed V and J ends, which lost 4 bases and 7 bases, there was a span of 11 bases. Germline CDR1 is SGHDN and CDR2 is FVKESK. The CDR3 sequence: CASSRRLSNEQFF. The CDR3 nucleotides read TGTGCCAGCAGCCGAAGGCTGAGTAATGAGCAGTTCTTC. The full variable domain, with the rest looked up from reference TRBV14 and TRBJ2-1, is EAGVTQFPSHSVIEKGQTVTLRCDPISGHDNLYWYRRVMGKEIKFLLHFVKESKQDESGMPNNRFLAERTGGTYSTLKVQPAELEDSGVYFCASSRRLSNEQFFGPGTRLTVL.

J is TRBJ2-7 and V is TRBV20-1; maybe TRBD2 (5 bases). The germline gives CDR1 DFQATT, CDR2 SNEGSKA (reference sequence). The V gene lost 1 base and the J gene lost 6 bases, with 7 bases spanning the gap. The CDR3 is made up of 11 amino acids. CDR3 sequence: CSARGTFEQYF. CDR3 sequence (DNA): TGCAGTGCTAGAGGGACTTTCGAGCAGTACTTC.

The chain uses TRBV12-3 or TRBV12-4 and TRBJ1-5; weak D call: TRBD1 (5 bases). The V end lost 8 bases, the J end lost 1 base, and 12 bases lay between the germline ends. This CDR3 spans 14 amino acids. CDR3 nucleotide sequence: TGTGCCAGCTGCCGGGACGAGAGCAATCAGCCCCAGCATTTT. As protein: CASCRDESNQPQHF.

This chain uses TRBV6-6 with TRBJ2-7; the D is unclear. The CDR3 covers 13 residues. The germline V gene has CDR1 MNHNY and CDR2 SVGAGI (reference sequence). Trimming took off 4 bases at V and 3 bases at J, with 10 bases between the two ends. CDR3: CASSLTGHYEQYF. CDR3 DNA: TGTGCCAGCAGTTTAACCGGGCACTACGAGCAGTACTTC.

This sequence joins TRBV3-1 and TRBJ2-2, with 15 bases identical to TRBD2. The V segment lost 4 bases and the J segment 1 base; nucleotides outside the gene matches: 4. The CDR3 covers 18 residues. Per the germline V gene, CDR1 is LGHDT and CDR2 is YNNKEL (reference sequence). CDR3 DNA sequence: TGTGCCAGCAGCCCGGGACTAGCGGGGGGCAGGAACACCGGGGAGCTGTTTTTT. Translating gives CASSPGLAGGRNTGELFF.

V is TRBV28 and J is TRBJ2-5; the D gene could be TRBD1 or TRBD2 (5 bases each). The V end was cut by 2 bases, the J end by 7 bases, with 8 bases between. The CDR3 extends over 12 amino acids. The germline V gene encodes CDR1 MDHEN and CDR2 SYDVKM. The CDR3 protein is CASSLRDGTQYF. The CDR3 DNA reads as TGTGCCAGCAGTTTACGGGACGGGACCCAGTACTTC.

The CDR3 bases are TGTGCCAGCAGTAGAGGACAGACCTACGAGCAGTACTTC. Protein product: CASSRGQTYEQYF. V and J are TRBV4-2 and TRBJ2-7, with a weak D call TRBD1 (6 bases). Per germline, CDR1 LGHNA and CDR2 YNFKEQ. V lost 6 bases and J lost 2, with 11 bases in between. CDR3 length: 13 residues.

V gene TRBV7-9 combines with J gene TRBJ1-4; D is ambiguous. Per germline, CDR1 SEHNR and CDR2 FQNEAQ (reference sequence). Trimming cost V 1 base and J 4 bases, with 10 bases left between them. The CDR3 covers 15 residues. The CDR3 DNA sequence: TGTGCCAGCAGCTTAGGAGGGAGCAATAATGAAAAACTGTTTTTT. Translation: CASSLGGSNNEKLFF.

V usage is TRBV6-5 and J usage is TRBJ1-2; the D is unclear. Between the trimmed V and J ends, which lost 5 bases and 8 bases, there was a span of 12 bases. From germline, CDR1 is MNHEY and CDR2 SVGAGI. The length of the CDR3 is 12 residues. CDR3 coding DNA: TGTGCCAGCAGTGATCTACCAACGGGCTACACCTTC. Translated: CASSDLPTGYTF.

This rearrangement joins TRBV12-3 or TRBV12-4 to TRBJ2-5; a weak D match, TRBD1 (6 bases). There are 13 residues in the CDR3. V was trimmed by 6 bases and J by 6 bases, leaving 14 bases between them. CDR3 amino acids: CASRKDSLQTQYF. The CDR3, as DNA: TGTGCCAGCAGAAAGGACAGCCTCCAGACCCAGTACTTC.

V and J are TRBV12-3 or TRBV12-4 and TRBJ1-3; D gene ambiguous. Trimming stripped 5 bases from V and 5 bases from J, with 4 bases between. The CDR3 contains 11 residues. In DNA form, the CDR3 reads TGTGCCAGCAGTGTGCGAAACACCATATATTTT. It yields the protein CASSVRNTIYF.

The rearrangement joins TRBV9 to TRBJ2-2; a weak D match, TRBD1 (6 bases). Germline-derived CDR1 and CDR2 are SGDLS and YYNGEE. This CDR3 has 16 amino acids. Trimming shortened V by 0 bases and J by 2 bases, and 11 bases separated the two germline ends. The CDR3 reads CASSVATGPNTGELFF. The CDR3, as DNA: TGTGCCAGCAGCGTAGCGACAGGACCAAACACCGGGGAGCTGTTTTTT.

The chain combines TRBV4-3 with TRBJ2-7, with D unclear. Germline CDR1 and CDR2: LGHNA and YSLEER. Trimming took 4 bases from V and 9 from J, leaving 16 bases between them. CDR3 size: 13 residues. CDR3 amino acids: CASSPETFVGQYV. CDR3 coding DNA: TGCGCCAGCAGCCCCGAGACCTTCGTCGGGCAGTACGTC.

The chain employs TRBV5-1 and TRBJ2-7; a possible D gene is TRBD2 (6 bases). Germline lookup yields CDR1 SGHRS and CDR2 YFSETQ. This CDR3 has 15 amino acids. Trimming cost V 0 bases and J 0 bases, with 10 bases left between them. The CDR3 protein is CASSLVCGISYEQYV. The CDR3, as DNA: TGCGCCAGCAGCTTGGTGTGCGGGATCTCCTACGAGCAGTACGTC.

This clonotype was recorded once. V is TRBV5-6 and J is TRBJ1-1; TRBD1 is a possible D gene (6 bases). In germline, CDR1 is SGHDT, CDR2 YYEEEE. V lost 5 bases and J 5 bases, leaving 16 bases between the germline ends. CDR3 length equals 14 residues. The CDR3 DNA reads as TGTGCCAGCAGGGGGGACCGAGGGACAACTGAAGCTTTCTTT. Translation gives CASRGDRGTTEAFF.

The chain has TRBV5-1 and TRBJ2-1, with D unresolved. V was cut by 6 bases and J by 0 bases, with 13 bases left in between. Per germline, CDR1 SGHRS and CDR2 YFSETQ. CDR3 length: 15 residues. The DNA of the CDR3 is TGCGCCAGCAAGTCGAAGGAAAGCTCCTACAATGAGCAGTTCTTC. Translated, it gives CASKSKESSYNEQFF.